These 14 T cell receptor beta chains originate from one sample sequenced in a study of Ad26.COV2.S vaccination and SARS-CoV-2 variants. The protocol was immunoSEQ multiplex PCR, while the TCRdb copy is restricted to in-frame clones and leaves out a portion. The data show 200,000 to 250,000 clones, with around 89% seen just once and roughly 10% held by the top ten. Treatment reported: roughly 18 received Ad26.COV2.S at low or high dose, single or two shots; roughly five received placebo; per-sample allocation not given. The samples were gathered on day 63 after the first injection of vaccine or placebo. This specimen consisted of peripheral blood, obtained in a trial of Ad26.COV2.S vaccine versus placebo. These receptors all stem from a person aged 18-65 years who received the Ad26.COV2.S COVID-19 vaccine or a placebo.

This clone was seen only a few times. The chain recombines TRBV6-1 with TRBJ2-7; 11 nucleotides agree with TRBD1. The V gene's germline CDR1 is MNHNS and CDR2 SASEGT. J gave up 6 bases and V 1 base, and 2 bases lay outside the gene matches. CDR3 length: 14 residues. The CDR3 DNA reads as TGTGCCAGCAGTGAAGGGACAGGGGGCCTCGAGCAGTACTTC. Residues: CASSEGTGGLEQYF.

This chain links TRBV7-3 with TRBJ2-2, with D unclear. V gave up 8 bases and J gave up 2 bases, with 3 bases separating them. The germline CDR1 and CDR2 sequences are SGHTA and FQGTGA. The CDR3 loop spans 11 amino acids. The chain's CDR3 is CASQNTGELFF. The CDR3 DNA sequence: TGTGCCAGCCAAAACACCGGGGAGCTGTTTTTT.

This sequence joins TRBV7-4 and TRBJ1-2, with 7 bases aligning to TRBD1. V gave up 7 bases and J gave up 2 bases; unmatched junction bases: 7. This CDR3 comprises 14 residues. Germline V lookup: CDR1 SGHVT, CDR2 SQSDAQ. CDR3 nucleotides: TGTGCCAGCACCCCGGGACAGCTGAACTATGGCTACACCTTC. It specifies CASTPGQLNYGYTF.

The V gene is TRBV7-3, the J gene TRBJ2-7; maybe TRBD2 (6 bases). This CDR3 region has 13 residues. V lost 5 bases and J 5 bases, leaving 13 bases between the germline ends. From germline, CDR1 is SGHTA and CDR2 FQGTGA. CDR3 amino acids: CASSTGGWNEQYF. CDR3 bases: TGTGCCAGCAGCACCGGAGGGTGGAACGAGCAGTACTTC.

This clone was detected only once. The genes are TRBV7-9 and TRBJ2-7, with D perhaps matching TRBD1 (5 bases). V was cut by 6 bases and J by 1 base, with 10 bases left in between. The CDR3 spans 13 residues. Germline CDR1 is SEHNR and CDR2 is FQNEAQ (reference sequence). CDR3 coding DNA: TGTGCCAGCAGTTCACAGGAATCCTACGAGCAGTACTTC. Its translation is CASSSQESYEQYF.

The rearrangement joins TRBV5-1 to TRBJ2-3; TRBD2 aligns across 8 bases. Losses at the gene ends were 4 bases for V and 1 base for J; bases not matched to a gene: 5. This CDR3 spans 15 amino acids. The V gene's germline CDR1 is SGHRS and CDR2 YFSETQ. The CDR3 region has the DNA TGCGCCAGCAGCCCCGCTAGCGGGCGCACAGATACGCAGTATTTT. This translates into CASSPASGRTDTQYF. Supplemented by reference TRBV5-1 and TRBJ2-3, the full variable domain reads KAGVTQTPRYLIKTRGQQVTLSCSPISGHRSVSWYQQTPGQGLQFLFEYFSETQRNKGNFPGRFSGRQFSNSRSEMNVSTLELGDSALYLCASSPASGRTDTQYFGPGTRLTVL.

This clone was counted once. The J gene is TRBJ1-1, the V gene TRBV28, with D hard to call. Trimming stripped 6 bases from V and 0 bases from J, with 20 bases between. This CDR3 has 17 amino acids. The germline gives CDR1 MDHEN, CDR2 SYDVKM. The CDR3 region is CASSRTHAGGLNTEAFF. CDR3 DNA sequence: TGTGCCAGCAGCCGAACTCACGCGGGCGGACTGAACACTGAAGCTTTCTTT.

CDR3 in amino acids: CASTGVVAETQYF. CDR3 nucleotide sequence: TGCGCCAGCACTGGGGTGGTAGCAGAGACCCAGTACTTC. The gene calls are TRBV5-1 and TRBJ2-5, with D unclear. This CDR3 contains 13 residues. The V end lost 6 bases, the J end lost 4 bases, and 13 bases lay between the germline ends. The germline gives CDR1 SGHRS, CDR2 YFSETQ. The full variable domain, in which reference TRBV5-1 and TRBJ2-5 provide the parts outside the CDR3, is KAGVTQTPRYLIKTRGQQVTLSCSPISGHRSVSWYQQTPGQGLQFLFEYFSETQRNKGNFPGRFSGRQFSNSRSEMNVSTLELGDSALYLCASTGVVAETQYFGPGTRLLVL.

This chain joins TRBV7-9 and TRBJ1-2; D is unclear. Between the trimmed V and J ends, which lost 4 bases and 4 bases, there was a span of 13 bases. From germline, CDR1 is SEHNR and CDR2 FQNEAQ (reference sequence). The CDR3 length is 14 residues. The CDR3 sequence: CASSSPGSFYGYTF. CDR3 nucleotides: TGTGCCAGCAGCTCTCCTGGGAGTTTCTATGGCTACACCTTC.

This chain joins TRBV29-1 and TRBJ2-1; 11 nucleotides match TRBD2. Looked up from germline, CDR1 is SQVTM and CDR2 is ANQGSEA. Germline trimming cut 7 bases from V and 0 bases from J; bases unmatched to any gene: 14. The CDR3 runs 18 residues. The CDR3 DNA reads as TGCAGCGCCCGACCGGGACTAGCGGAGGGGAGCTCCTACAATGAGCAGTTCTTC. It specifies CSARPGLAEGSSYNEQFF.

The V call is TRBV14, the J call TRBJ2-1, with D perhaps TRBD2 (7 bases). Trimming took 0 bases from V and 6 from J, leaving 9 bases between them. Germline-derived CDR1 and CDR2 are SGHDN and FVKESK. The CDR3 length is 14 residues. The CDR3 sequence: CASSQDRGANEQFF. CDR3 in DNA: TGTGCCAGCAGCCAAGATCGGGGGGCCAATGAGCAGTTCTTC.

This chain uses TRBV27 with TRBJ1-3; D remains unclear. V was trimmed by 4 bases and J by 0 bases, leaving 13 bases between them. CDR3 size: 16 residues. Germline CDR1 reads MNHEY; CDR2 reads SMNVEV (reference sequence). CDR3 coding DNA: TGTGCCAGCAGTTCAAGGACGGCAAACTCTGGAAACACCATATATTTT. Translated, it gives CASSSRTANSGNTIYF.

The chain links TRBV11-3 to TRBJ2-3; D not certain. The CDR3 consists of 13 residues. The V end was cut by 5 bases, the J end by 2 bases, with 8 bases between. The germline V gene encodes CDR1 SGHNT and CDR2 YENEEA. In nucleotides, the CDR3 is TGTGCCAGCAGCCAAGCCGCCACAGATACGCAGTATTTT. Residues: CASSQAATDTQYF.

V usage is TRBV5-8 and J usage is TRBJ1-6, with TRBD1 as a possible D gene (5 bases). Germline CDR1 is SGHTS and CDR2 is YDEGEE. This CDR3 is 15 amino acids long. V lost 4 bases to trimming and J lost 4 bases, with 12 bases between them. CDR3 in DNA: TGTGCCAGCAGCCCGCCAGGGTCTTATAATTCACCCCTCCACTTT. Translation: CASSPPGSYNSPLHF.